The clone carrying this T cell receptor beta chain was seen repeatedly, ten times or more. Its antigen is unidentified. The time point denotes: newly diagnosed GD, antithyroid drugs for less than 3 months. Extracted PBMC RNA gave rise to the TCR library. The source of the sample is a study of regulatory T cells in long-lasting Graves disease. Whole-study context: New Graves' disease cases had less than 3 months of antithyroid drugs.

HTBI primers from iRepertoire and Arm-PCR of CDR3 regions yielded the TCR beta libraries. A single record per CDR3 protein comes from TCRdb applying MiXCR to the multiplex PCR reads. Of about 320,000 distinct CDR3 sequences listed, 18% are singletons. Germline CDR1 and CDR2: SGHTA and FQGNSA. The CDR3 runs to 13 residues. V shed 2 bases and J shed 7 bases, with 12 bases lying between them. Study-wide results and caveats: TRBV28, TRBJ1-2 and TRBJ2-5 were segments that persistent disease favored.

J is TRBJ2-7 and V is TRBV7-2; D uncertain. The sample was peripheral blood mononuclear cells (PBMCs), taken at new diagnosis, from a patient treated with antithyroid drugs. The sequence came from a female donor with Graves disease. The CDR3: CASSLSPGGEQYF. In DNA form, the CDR3 reads TGTGCCAGCAGCTTATCCCCGGGTGGGGAGCAGTACTTC.